This T cell receptor (beta chain) was captured by sequencing in a study of early T cells in non-severe SARS-CoV-2 infection. This CDR3 spans 11 amino acids. The germline V gene encodes CDR1 SQVTM and CDR2 ANQGSEA. Unique molecular identifiers were attached to individual cDNA molecules. Via MiXCR, TCRdb re-called the 5' RACE reads, giving one row per CDR3 protein. The sample comprises 68,000 or so distinct CDR3 sequences, 12% of which are singletons, and over 1.5% rests with the top ten. The sequencing sample was made of whole blood. The chain carries TRBV29-1 and TRBJ1-2; tentatively, D is TRBD1 (5 bases). The sequence was obtained from an adult who was a healthcare worker with PCR-confirmed SARS-CoV-2 infection or an uninfected control (not recorded which). CDR3 loop: CSYRDGYGYTF. The DNA of the CDR3 is TGCAGTTATAGGGACGGCTATGGCTACACCTTC. Filled out from reference TRBV29-1 and TRBJ1-2, the complete variable domain reads SAVISQKPSRDICQRGTSLTIQCQVDSQVTMMFWYRQQPGQSLTLIATANQGSEATYESGFVIDKFPISRPNLTFSTLTVSNMSPEDSSIYLCSYRDGYGYTFGSGTRLTVV.